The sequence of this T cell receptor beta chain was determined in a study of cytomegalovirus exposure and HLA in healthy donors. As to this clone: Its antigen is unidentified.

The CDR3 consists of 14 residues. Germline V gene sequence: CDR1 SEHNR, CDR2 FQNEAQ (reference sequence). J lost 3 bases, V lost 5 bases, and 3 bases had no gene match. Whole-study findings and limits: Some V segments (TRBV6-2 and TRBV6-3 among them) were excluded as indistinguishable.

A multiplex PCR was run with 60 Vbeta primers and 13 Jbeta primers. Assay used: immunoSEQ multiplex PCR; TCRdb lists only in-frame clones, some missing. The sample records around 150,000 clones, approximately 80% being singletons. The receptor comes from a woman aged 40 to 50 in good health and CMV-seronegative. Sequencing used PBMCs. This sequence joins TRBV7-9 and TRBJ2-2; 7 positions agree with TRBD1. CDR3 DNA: TGTGCCAGCAGCCAAGGACAGGACACCGGGGAGCTGTTTTTT. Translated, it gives CASSQGQDTGELFF.